The present T cell receptor (beta chain) was sequenced within a study of cytomegalovirus exposure and HLA in healthy donors. Study conclusions and caveats: Cytomegalovirus-associated status was assigned to some 180 TCR beta chains. CMV serostatus was the sole immune exposure information available.

With respect to this clone: What it recognizes is unknown.

The CDR3 extends over 19 amino acids. Researchers ran the PCR with 60 Vbeta and 13 Jbeta primers. The method was immunoSEQ multiplex PCR; TCRdb's version includes in-frame clones alone and lacks a portion of them. This table holds about 170,000 clones, approximately 72% found once. The receptor was isolated from a female donor in good health and CMV-seronegative. The sequencing input was PBMCs. The V and J genes are TRBV7-5 and TRBJ1-5. TRBV7-5 is marked as a pseudogene. CDR3 amino acids: CVRSLVSHRGPKADQPQHF. CDR3 nucleotide sequence: TGTGTCAGAAGCTTAGTTAGTCATCGTGGTCCCAAGGCGGATCAGCCCCAGCATTTT.